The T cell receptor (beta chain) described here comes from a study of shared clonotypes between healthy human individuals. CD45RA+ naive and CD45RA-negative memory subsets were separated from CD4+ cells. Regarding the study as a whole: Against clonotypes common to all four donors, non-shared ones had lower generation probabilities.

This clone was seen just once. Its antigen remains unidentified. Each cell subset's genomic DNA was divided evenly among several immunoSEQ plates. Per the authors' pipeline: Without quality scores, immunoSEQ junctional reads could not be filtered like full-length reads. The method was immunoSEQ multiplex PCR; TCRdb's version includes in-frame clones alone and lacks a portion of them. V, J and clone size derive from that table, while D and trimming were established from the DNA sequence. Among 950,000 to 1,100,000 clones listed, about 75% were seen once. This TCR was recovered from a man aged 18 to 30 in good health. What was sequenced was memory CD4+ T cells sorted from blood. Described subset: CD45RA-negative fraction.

DNA of the CDR3: TGTGCCAGCAGCTGGACAGCGGGGGCCAACTCCTACGAGCGGTACTTC. Its protein product is CASSWTAGANSYERYF. The chain has TRBV7-2 and TRBJ2-5; 8 nucleotides match TRBD2. Germline V lookup: CDR1 SGHTA, CDR2 FQGNSA. The CDR3 runs 16 residues. The ends lost 4 bases at V and 13 bases at J; junction bases unmatched: 20. The whole variable domain, remainder taken from reference TRBV7-2 and TRBJ2-5, is GAGVSQSPSNKVTEKGKDVELRCDPISGHTALYWYRQSLGQGLEFLIYFQGNSAPDKSGLPSDRFSAERTGGSVSTLTIQRTQQEDSAVYLCASSWTAGANSYERYFGPGTRLLVL.